This T cell receptor (beta chain) was sequenced during a study of CD8 T cells in ankylosing spondylitis. Each CDR3 protein is one row after TCRdb ran MiXCR on the 5' RACE reads. The repertoire holds more than 400,000 distinct CDR3 sequences, with roughly 5.3% as singletons. This clonotype was recorded at least ten times. Its specificity is not known. Overall study findings and caveats: One TCR beta motif, made up of seven to nine highly homologous variants, appeared characteristic of ankylosing spondylitis blood.

Deletions cut 9 bases from V and 4 bases from J, with 14 bases between. The CDR3 is 13 amino acids. The gene calls are TRBV12-3 or TRBV12-4 and TRBJ2-3; D is ambiguous. The TCR comes from a male donor with ankylosing spondylitis. The sequenced material came from blood, either unsorted or a sorted T cell fraction (not recorded which). DNA for the CDR3: TGTGCCAGTGGGCTGCTATTTGCAGATACGCAGTATTTT. Translated: CASGLLFADTQYF.